A single sample gave rise to the 11 T cell receptor beta chains below, sequenced in a study of blood T cell repertoires in COVID-19. Using immunoSEQ multiplex PCR, the repertoire was profiled, and TCRdb retains in-frame clones only, with some absent. The sample includes approximately 210,000 clones, around 80% seen only once; the top ten take roughly 4.5%. The sample was PBMCs or T cells enriched from blood (not recorded which). The receptor set was obtained from a man under 40 with acute COVID-19.

This chain uses TRBV30 with TRBJ2-1, with 13 bases fitting TRBD2. CDR3 length: 15 amino acids. V lost 5 bases to trimming and J lost 7 bases; unmatched junction nucleotides: 8. Germline-derived CDR1 and CDR2 are GTSNPN and SVGIG (reference sequence). CDR3 nucleotides: TGTGCCTGGGGGGGACTAGCGGGGAAAAGAAATGAGCAGTTCTTC. Residues: CAWGGLAGKRNEQFF.

The CDR3 coding sequence is TGTGCCAGCAGCCACAGGGTTAACTATGGCTACACCTTC. It yields the protein CASSHRVNYGYTF. This chain links TRBV7-9 with TRBJ1-2, with D maybe TRBD1 (6 bases). Trimming took off 5 bases at V and 1 base at J, with 8 bases between the two ends. Germline V gives CDR1 SEHNR, CDR2 FQNEAQ (reference sequence). The CDR3 runs 13 residues.

The count of this clone is one. The rearrangement joins TRBV3-1 (or the pseudogene TRBV3-2) to TRBJ1-3; no reliable D call. Germline CDR1 reads LGHDT; CDR2 reads YNNKEL (reference sequence). The CDR3 loop spans 10 amino acids. V was clipped by 10 bases and J by 9 bases, with 10 bases between them. The chain's CDR3 is CATGSGTIYF. In DNA, the CDR3 is TGTGCCACCGGCAGCGGCACCATATATTTT.

The genes are TRBV2 and TRBJ2-1; D possibly corresponds to TRBD2 (5 bases). The CDR3 covers 12 residues. With 6 bases removed from V and 8 bases from J, the gap between germline ends came to 11 bases. Germline CDR1 SNHLY, CDR2 FYNNEI. The CDR3 nucleotides are TGTGCCAGCAGACTAGTTGGGGATGAGCAGTTCTTC. Amino acid sequence: CASRLVGDEQFF. Full variable domain (missing parts from reference TRBV2 and TRBJ2-1): EPEVTQTPSHQVTQMGQEVILRCVPISNHLYFYWYRQILGQKVEFLVSFYNNEISEKSEIFDDQFSVERPDGSNFTLKIRSTKLEDSAMYFCASRLVGDEQFFGPGTRLTVL.

This rearrangement joins TRBV6-1 to TRBJ2-6; no clear D gene. Germline V gene data show CDR1 as MNHNS and CDR2 as SASEGT. V lost 0 bases to trimming and J lost 0 bases, with 6 bases between them. The CDR3 totals 16 residues. CDR3 loop: CASSEASFSGANVLTF. DNA of the CDR3: TGTGCCAGCAGTGAAGCGTCCTTCTCTGGGGCCAACGTCCTGACTTTC.

A remark on this clone: This sample includes further DNA sequences coding for the same CDR3. This chain uses TRBV7-9 with TRBJ2-7; D unclear. Germline assignment: CDR1 SEHNR and CDR2 FQNEAQ (reference sequence). The CDR3 is 12 amino acids. V lost 3 bases, J lost 0 bases, and 3 bases lay in between. The CDR3 loop reads CASSFSSYEQYF. In DNA form, the CDR3 reads TGTGCCAGCAGCTTCAGCTCCTACGAGCAGTACTTC. The full variable domain, in which reference TRBV7-9 and TRBJ2-7 provide the parts outside the CDR3, is DTGVSQNPRHKITKRGQNVTFRCDPISEHNRLYWYRQTLGQGPEFLTYFQNEAQLEKSRLLSDRFSAERPKGSFSTLEIQRTEQGDSAMYLCASSFSSYEQYFGPGTRLTVT.

This clone was picked up one time. The chain combines TRBV5-4 with TRBJ1-2, with 10 bases fitting TRBD1. From germline, CDR1 is SGHNT and CDR2 YYREEE (reference sequence). This CDR3 has 16 amino acids. V lost 0 bases to trimming and J lost 6 bases; unmatched junction nucleotides: 8. CDR3 sequence: CASSLASGQGYHGYTF. The CDR3 coding sequence is TGTGCCAGCAGCTTGGCGTCGGGACAGGGGTACCATGGCTACACCTTC.

This rearrangement joins TRBV11-2 to TRBJ2-5; 7 nucleotides align to TRBD1. The CDR3 contains 16 residues. In germline, CDR1 is SGHAT, CDR2 FQNNGV. V lost 5 bases and J lost 4; bases outside the gene matches: 13. The CDR3: CASSRSPTGSTETQYF. For the CDR3, the DNA is TGTGCCAGCAGCCGTTCCCCGACAGGGAGTACAGAGACCCAGTACTTC.

The chain recombines TRBV28 with TRBJ1-6, with D unclear. V lost 4 bases to trimming and J lost 7 bases, with 14 bases between them. This CDR3 spans 15 amino acids. Germline CDR1 reads MDHEN; CDR2 reads SYDVKM. CDR3 nucleotides: TGTGCCAGCAGTTCCCCCGGAGAGGGAAATTCACCCCTCCACTTT. Its translation is CASSSPGEGNSPLHF. Complete variable domain (other parts from reference TRBV28 and TRBJ1-6): DVKVTQSSRYLVKRTGEKVFLECVQDMDHENMFWYRQDPGLGLRLIYFSYDVKMKEKGDIPEGYSVSREKKERFSLILESASTNQTSMYLCASSSPGEGNSPLHFGNGTRLTVT.

The genes are TRBV19 and TRBJ1-6; no firm D call. CDR3 length equals 14 residues. Trimming stripped 6 bases from V and 9 bases from J, with 15 bases between. Germline CDR1 and CDR2: LNHDA and SQIVND (reference sequence). This CDR3 is CASRPGLGSSPLHF. Here the CDR3 DNA reads TGTGCCAGTAGGCCCGGTCTAGGAAGTTCACCCCTCCACTTT.

This clone occurred once. The V call is TRBV27, the J call TRBJ2-7; 9 bases are a match to TRBD1. Germline lookup yields CDR1 MNHEY and CDR2 SMNVEV (reference sequence). The CDR3 totals 14 residues. J lost 4 bases, V lost 3 bases, and 4 bases had no gene match. DNA for the CDR3: TGTGCCAGCAGTTTCACCGGGACAGGGTACGAGCAGTACTTC. Residues: CASSFTGTGYEQYF.